This T cell receptor (beta chain) was recorded in a study of CD8 T cells in ankylosing spondylitis. TCRdb analysed the 5' RACE reads with MiXCR anew, one entry per CDR3 protein. This table holds under 200,000 distinct CDR3 sequences, about 9.9% found once. A note on this clonotype: This clone may be a read error of a much larger clone one base away.

Germline lookup yields CDR1 SGHKS and CDR2 YYEKEE (reference sequence). The CDR3 length is 14 residues. The rearrangement links TRBV5-5 to TRBJ2-1; 8 nucleotides line up with TRBD2. The sequencing input was blood, either unsorted or a sorted T cell fraction (not recorded which). This receptor was identified in a male donor with ankylosing spondylitis or in good health (not recorded which). The CDR3 sequence: CASTGGISYNEQLF. The CDR3 DNA reads TGTGCCAGCACGGGGGGGATCTCCTACAATGAGCAGCTCTTC.